Shown below are 27 T cell receptor beta chains from a single sample sequenced in a study of blood T cell repertoires in COVID-19. The assay was immunoSEQ multiplex PCR, and TCRdb's table has in-frame clones only and misses some. The profile covers about 180,000 clones, with approximately 80% appearing a single time and 6.5% to 8.5% taken by the ten largest. Sequencing was carried out using peripheral blood. The receptor set was obtained from a human donor in a cohort sampled during active COVID-19.

The V and J genes are TRBV19 and TRBJ1-1; no definite D call. CDR3 length: 13 amino acids. The V and J ends lost 2 bases and 5 bases respectively, with 9 bases between them. From germline, CDR1 is LNHDA and CDR2 SQIVND (reference sequence). As DNA, the CDR3 is TGTGCCAGTAGTATAAAAAGGGAGACTGAAGCTTTCTTT. It is translated as CASSIKRETEAFF.

V and J are TRBV24-1 and TRBJ2-5; 10 bases are shared with TRBD1. Losses at the gene ends were 5 bases for V and 5 bases for J; bases not matched to a gene: 7. The CDR3 totals 15 residues. Germline V gene data show CDR1 as KGHDR and CDR2 as SFDVKD. The CDR3 DNA reads TGTGCCACCAGTGCCCCGACAGGGGGCGTCGAGACCCAGTACTTC. Its protein is CATSAPTGGVETQYF.

This clone showed up just a few times. The rearrangement joins TRBV29-1 to TRBJ1-1; D is uncertain. Germline CDR1 SQVTM, CDR2 ANQGSEA. V was clipped by 4 bases and J by 1 base, with 10 bases between them. The CDR3 consists of 13 residues. The CDR3: CSVAVDKNTEAFF. CDR3 DNA: TGCAGCGTTGCCGTCGACAAGAACACTGAAGCTTTCTTT.

The rearrangement joins TRBV6-1 to TRBJ1-3, with TRBD1 matching 7 bases. After removal of 1 base from V and 4 bases from J, the junction contained 10 bases not matched to a gene. The CDR3 spans 17 residues. The V gene's germline CDR1 is MNHNS and CDR2 SASEGT. CDR3 residues: CASSEDQGGPLGNTIYF. In DNA, the CDR3 is TGTGCCAGCAGTGAAGACCAGGGGGGTCCTCTCGGAAACACCATATATTTT.

The chain has TRBV6-5 and TRBJ1-1; tentative D call: TRBD1 (5 bases). Trimming removed 2 bases from V and 2 bases from J, with 9 bases in between. Per the germline V gene, CDR1 is MNHEY and CDR2 is SVGAGI. The CDR3 is 14 residues long. CDR3: CASSYGGVNTEAFF. As DNA, the CDR3 is TGTGCCAGCAGTTACGGGGGGGTTAACACTGAAGCTTTCTTT.

The chain joins TRBV13 to TRBJ1-1, with D hard to call. V shed 0 bases and J shed 5 bases, with 16 bases lying between them. The germline V gene has CDR1 PRHDT and CDR2 FYEKMQ (reference sequence). This CDR3 has 16 amino acids. The CDR3 reads CASSLGIRGLGTEAFF. The CDR3 bases are TGTGCCAGCAGCTTAGGCATCCGGGGTCTCGGGACTGAAGCTTTCTTT.

This clone was picked up a small number of times. The chain joins TRBV5-1 to TRBJ2-2; 11 bases are a match to TRBD2. The length of the CDR3 is 14 residues. Germline CDR1 SGHRS, CDR2 YFSETQ. V was pared by 5 bases and J by 3 bases, with 0 bases of the junction left unmatched. As DNA, the CDR3 is TGCGCCAGCAGGACTAGCGGGGACACCGGGGAGCTGTTTTTT. Translation gives CASRTSGDTGELFF.

In this sample, this clone turned up a few times. V and J are TRBV5-8 and TRBJ2-7; D is ambiguous. V was cut by 0 bases and J by 2 bases, with 9 bases left in between. CDR3 length: 14 residues. Germline V gene sequence: CDR1 SGHTS, CDR2 YDEGEE. CDR3 nucleotides: TGTGCCAGCAGCTTGGTGCGCACCACCTACGAGCAGTACTTC. This gives the protein CASSLVRTTYEQYF.

The genes are TRBV5-1 and TRBJ2-7, with TRBD1 matching 8 bases. After removal of 0 bases from V and 12 bases from J, the junction contained 11 bases not matched to a gene. Germline CDR1 is SGHRS and CDR2 is YFSETQ. The CDR3 runs 14 residues. In DNA, the CDR3 is TGCGCCAGCAGCTTGGCCCAGGACAGGGCCCATAGGTACTTC. Translating gives CASSLAQDRAHRYF. Full variable domain (outside the CDR3, taken from reference TRBV5-1 and TRBJ2-7): KAGVTQTPRYLIKTRGQQVTLSCSPISGHRSVSWYQQTPGQGLQFLFEYFSETQRNKGNFPGRFSGRQFSNSRSEMNVSTLELGDSALYLCASSLAQDRAHRYFGPGTRLTVT.

The V gene is TRBV4-2, the J gene TRBJ2-7; 11 bases map to TRBD2. Per germline, CDR1 LGHNA and CDR2 YNFKEQ. CDR3 length: 19 residues. V lost 1 base, J lost 0 bases, and 11 bases stayed unmatched. In DNA, the CDR3 is TGTGCCAGCAGCCAAGTCCGGCTAGCGGGGGGTCCAACCTCCTACGAGCAGTACTTC. It codes for CASSQVRLAGGPTSYEQYF.

CDR3 protein: CASSLTSGADTDTQYF. The CDR3 DNA is TGCGCCAGCAGCCTGACTAGCGGGGCCGACACAGATACGCAGTATTTT. V gene TRBV5-1 combines with J gene TRBJ2-3; 11 positions agree with TRBD2. The CDR3 contains 16 residues. Germline trimming cut 4 bases from V and 2 bases from J; bases unmatched to any gene: 6. The germline V gene has CDR1 SGHRS and CDR2 YFSETQ.

The J gene is TRBJ1-6, the V gene TRBV11-2; D call uncertain. Looked up from germline, CDR1 is SGHAT and CDR2 is FQNNGV. This CDR3 contains 15 residues. Trimming took off 1 base at V and 8 bases at J, with 12 bases between the two ends. For the CDR3, the DNA is TGTGCCAGCAGCTTAGGGAGTTATCGGGATTCACCCCTCCACTTT. Encoded protein: CASSLGSYRDSPLHF.

This CDR3 reads CASTPKSSYNEQFF. CDR3 nucleotide sequence: TGTGCCAGCACCCCTAAAAGCTCCTACAATGAGCAGTTCTTC. The chain uses TRBV2 and TRBJ2-1, with D hard to call. This CDR3 comprises 14 residues. Germline V CDR1 and CDR2: SNHLY, FYNNEI. The germline V and J ends were trimmed by 7 bases and 0 bases, with 10 bases remaining between them.

The chain carries TRBV11-2 and TRBJ1-6; D not resolved. Germline CDR1 reads SGHAT; CDR2 reads FQNNGV. V shed 1 base and J shed 10 bases, with 14 bases lying between them. The CDR3 is made up of 15 amino acids. CDR3 nucleotide sequence: TGTGCCAGCAGCTTAGTGGTTGGGCCCGAATCACCCCTCCACTTT. Protein product: CASSLVVGPESPLHF.

This clone was seen a handful of times. The chain carries TRBV5-4 and TRBJ1-6; the D is unclear. The CDR3 extends over 14 amino acids. Germline values: CDR1 SGHNT, CDR2 YYREEE (reference sequence). Trimming removed 3 bases at V and 13 bases at J, with 17 bases between. Here the CDR3 reads CASSSAGERGPLHF. CDR3 nucleotides: TGTGCCAGCAGCTCTGCTGGGGAACGGGGTCCCCTCCACTTT.

V gene TRBV6-5 combines with J gene TRBJ1-2, with a weak D call TRBD1 (5 bases). This CDR3 has 15 residues. CDR1 is MNHEY and CDR2 is SVGAGI in the germline V gene. V dropped 6 bases and J dropped 2 bases, with 16 bases sitting between them. The CDR3, as DNA: TGTGCCAGCAGACCGACCCCGACAGAGAACTATGGCTACACCTTC. This encodes CASRPTPTENYGYTF.

In its sample, this clone was seen a few times. The chain couples TRBV6-1 to TRBJ2-5; 9 positions match TRBD2. Trimming took 2 bases from V and 4 from J; bases not matched to a gene: 2. Germline CDR1 and CDR2: MNHNS and SASEGT. The CDR3 is 14 amino acids. The CDR3 is CASSEWGLAETQYF. DNA for the CDR3: TGTGCCAGCAGTGAATGGGGACTAGCAGAGACCCAGTACTTC.

This chain uses TRBV6-5 with TRBJ1-6, with D unresolved. Germline CDR1 is MNHEY and CDR2 is SVGAGI. V lost 0 bases, J lost 8 bases, and 14 bases lay in between. The CDR3 runs 16 residues. The CDR3 reads CASSYSLAGMDSPLHF. The DNA of the CDR3 is TGTGCCAGCAGTTACTCCCTCGCGGGTATGGATTCACCCCTCCACTTT.

This rearrangement joins TRBV5-1 to TRBJ2-1; D is perhaps TRBD2 (5 bases). This CDR3 has 13 amino acids. Germline CDR1 reads SGHRS; CDR2 reads YFSETQ. The ends were cut back, 0 bases at V and 6 bases at J, with 7 bases in the middle. The CDR3 DNA follows: TGCGCCAGCAGCTTGGGACTACTCAATGAGCAGTTCTTC. Amino acid sequence: CASSLGLLNEQFF.

The DNA for the CDR3 is TGTGCCAGCACCCTCGGACAGGTAATGAACACTGAAGCTTTCTTT. It is translated as CASTLGQVMNTEAFF. J is TRBJ1-1 and V is TRBV3-1 (or the pseudogene TRBV3-2); 7 nucleotides align to TRBD1. CDR1 is LGHDT, CDR2 YNNKEL, per germline (reference sequence). The CDR3 has 15 amino acids. J gave up 0 bases and V 7 bases, and 8 bases lay outside the gene matches.

V is TRBV11-3 and J is TRBJ2-5; possible D gene TRBD2, 7 bases. Germline V gene sequence: CDR1 SGHNT, CDR2 YENEEA. V shed 4 bases and J shed 7 bases, with 13 bases lying between them. CDR3 length: 13 residues. CDR3 nucleotides: TGTGCCAGCAGCTCTGGGGGGGCGGGGACCCAGTACTTC. It is translated as CASSSGGAGTQYF.

The chain is built from TRBV5-6 and TRBJ1-6; D is perhaps TRBD1 (6 bases). This CDR3 is 19 amino acids long. Per the germline V gene, CDR1 is SGHDT and CDR2 is YYEEEE. Trimming left V 4 bases short and J 4 bases short, with 24 bases between. CDR3 sequence: CASSPTEARGTLYNSPLHF. The CDR3 bases are TGTGCCAGCAGCCCGACCGAAGCCAGGGGAACCCTTTATAATTCACCCCTCCACTTT.

The V call is TRBV5-4, the J call TRBJ1-2; a possible D gene is TRBD1 (5 bases). Germline V gives CDR1 SGHNT, CDR2 YYREEE (reference sequence). This CDR3 is 12 amino acids long. V lost 3 bases and J lost 7, with 10 bases in between. In DNA, the CDR3 is TGTGCCAGCAGCTCACAGGAGTTTGGCTACACCTTC. It translates to CASSSQEFGYTF. The whole variable domain, filled in from reference TRBV5-4 and TRBJ1-2, reads ETGVTQSPTHLIKTRGQQVTLRCSSQSGHNTVSWYQQALGQGPQFIFQYYREEENGRGNFPPRFSGLQFPNYSSELNVNALELDDSALYLCASSSQEFGYTFGSGTRLTVV.

The gene calls are TRBV19 and TRBJ2-4, with TRBD1 matching over 7 bases. The CDR3 loop spans 14 amino acids. Looked up from germline, CDR1 is LNHDA and CDR2 is SQIVND (reference sequence). Trimming cost V 5 bases and J 3 bases; bases outside gene matches: 4. CDR3 in DNA: TGTGCCAGTAGTCCTCGGGACAGCAAAAACATTCAGTACTTC. This translates into CASSPRDSKNIQYF.

This chain connects TRBV1 to TRBJ2-2; the table's D call, TRBD2, has no DNA check behind it. TRBV1 is classified as a pseudogene. This CDR3 has 15 amino acids. CDR3 in amino acids: CTSSQFGLSPGELFF. In DNA, the CDR3 is TGCACCAGCAGCCAATTTGGACTATCCCCCGGGGAGCTGTTTTTT.

This chain uses TRBV13 with TRBJ2-7, with a possible D match to TRBD2 (5 bases). Germline CDR1 and CDR2: PRHDT and FYEKMQ (reference sequence). V gave up 4 bases and J gave up 6 bases, with 13 bases separating them. The CDR3 is 13 residues long. The CDR3: CASSSRGRTEQYF. The CDR3 DNA follows: TGTGCCAGCAGCTCCCGCGGGCGAACCGAGCAGTACTTC.

In this sample, this clone turned up a few times. The chain carries TRBV2 and TRBJ1-1; D perhaps matches TRBD1 (5 bases). The V end lost 6 bases, the J end lost 4 bases, and 15 bases lay between the germline ends. This CDR3 spans 14 amino acids. Germline V gives CDR1 SNHLY, CDR2 FYNNEI. The CDR3 DNA reads as TGTGCCAGCAGGGGAGGGAGGGGTGGCACTGAAGCTTTCTTT. Residues: CASRGGRGGTEAFF.